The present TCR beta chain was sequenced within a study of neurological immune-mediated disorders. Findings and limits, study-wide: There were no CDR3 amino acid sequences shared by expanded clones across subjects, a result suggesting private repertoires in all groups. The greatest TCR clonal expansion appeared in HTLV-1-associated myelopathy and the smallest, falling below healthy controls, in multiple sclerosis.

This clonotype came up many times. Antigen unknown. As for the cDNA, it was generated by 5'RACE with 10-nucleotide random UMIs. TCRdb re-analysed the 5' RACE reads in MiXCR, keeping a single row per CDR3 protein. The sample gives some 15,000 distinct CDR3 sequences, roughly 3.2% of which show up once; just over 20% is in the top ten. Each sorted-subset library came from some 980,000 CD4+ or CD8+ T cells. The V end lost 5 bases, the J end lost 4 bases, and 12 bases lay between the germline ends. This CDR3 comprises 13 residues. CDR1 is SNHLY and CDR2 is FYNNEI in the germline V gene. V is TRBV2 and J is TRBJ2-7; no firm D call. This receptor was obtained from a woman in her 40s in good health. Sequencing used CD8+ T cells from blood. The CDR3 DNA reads TGTGCCAGCAGTCCCGAAGAGACGTACGAGCAGTACTTC. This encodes CASSPEETYEQYF.